The source of this T cell receptor beta chain is a study of T cells in Graves' hyperthyroidism and ophthalmopathy. This clonotype was detected many times. The antigen remains undetermined. Uncontrolled infections, other autoimmune diseases, pregnancy or lactation led to exclusion of patients. Germline V gene sequence: CDR1 SGDLS, CDR2 YYNGEE. The V end was cut by 4 bases, the J end by 6 bases, with 17 bases between. The CDR3 has 14 amino acids. From RNA transcripts, TCR beta CDR3 regions were amplified. When the TCR CDR3 underwent first-round RT-PCR, the HTBI primer set was used. TCRdb ran MiXCR on the multiplex PCR reads and lists one entry per CDR3 protein. The sample holds 500,000 to 650,000 distinct CDR3 sequences, roughly 45% seen once. Study observations and caveats: Ophthalmopathy stood apart from stable hyperthyroidism in a 13 V-J model. Among thyroid clonotypes expanded above 0.001, most also appeared in blood.

The specimen sequenced was peripheral blood or thyroid tissue (not recorded which). V usage is TRBV9 and J usage is TRBJ2-7, with D perhaps assigned TRBD1 or TRBD2 (6 bases each). The origin of this receptor is an adult woman with Graves' disease, either hyperthyroidism or ophthalmopathy (not recorded which). The CDR3: CASSRRDNGGEQYF. As DNA, the CDR3 is TGTGCCAGCAGCCGGCGGGACAACGGCGGCGAGCAGTACTTC. Full variable domain (outside the CDR3, taken from reference TRBV9 and TRBJ2-7): DSGVTQTPKHLITATGQRVTLRCSPRSGDLSVYWYQQSLDQGLQFLIQYYNGEERAKGNILERFSAQQFPDLHSELNLSSLELGDSALYFCASSRRDNGGEQYFGPGTRLTVT.